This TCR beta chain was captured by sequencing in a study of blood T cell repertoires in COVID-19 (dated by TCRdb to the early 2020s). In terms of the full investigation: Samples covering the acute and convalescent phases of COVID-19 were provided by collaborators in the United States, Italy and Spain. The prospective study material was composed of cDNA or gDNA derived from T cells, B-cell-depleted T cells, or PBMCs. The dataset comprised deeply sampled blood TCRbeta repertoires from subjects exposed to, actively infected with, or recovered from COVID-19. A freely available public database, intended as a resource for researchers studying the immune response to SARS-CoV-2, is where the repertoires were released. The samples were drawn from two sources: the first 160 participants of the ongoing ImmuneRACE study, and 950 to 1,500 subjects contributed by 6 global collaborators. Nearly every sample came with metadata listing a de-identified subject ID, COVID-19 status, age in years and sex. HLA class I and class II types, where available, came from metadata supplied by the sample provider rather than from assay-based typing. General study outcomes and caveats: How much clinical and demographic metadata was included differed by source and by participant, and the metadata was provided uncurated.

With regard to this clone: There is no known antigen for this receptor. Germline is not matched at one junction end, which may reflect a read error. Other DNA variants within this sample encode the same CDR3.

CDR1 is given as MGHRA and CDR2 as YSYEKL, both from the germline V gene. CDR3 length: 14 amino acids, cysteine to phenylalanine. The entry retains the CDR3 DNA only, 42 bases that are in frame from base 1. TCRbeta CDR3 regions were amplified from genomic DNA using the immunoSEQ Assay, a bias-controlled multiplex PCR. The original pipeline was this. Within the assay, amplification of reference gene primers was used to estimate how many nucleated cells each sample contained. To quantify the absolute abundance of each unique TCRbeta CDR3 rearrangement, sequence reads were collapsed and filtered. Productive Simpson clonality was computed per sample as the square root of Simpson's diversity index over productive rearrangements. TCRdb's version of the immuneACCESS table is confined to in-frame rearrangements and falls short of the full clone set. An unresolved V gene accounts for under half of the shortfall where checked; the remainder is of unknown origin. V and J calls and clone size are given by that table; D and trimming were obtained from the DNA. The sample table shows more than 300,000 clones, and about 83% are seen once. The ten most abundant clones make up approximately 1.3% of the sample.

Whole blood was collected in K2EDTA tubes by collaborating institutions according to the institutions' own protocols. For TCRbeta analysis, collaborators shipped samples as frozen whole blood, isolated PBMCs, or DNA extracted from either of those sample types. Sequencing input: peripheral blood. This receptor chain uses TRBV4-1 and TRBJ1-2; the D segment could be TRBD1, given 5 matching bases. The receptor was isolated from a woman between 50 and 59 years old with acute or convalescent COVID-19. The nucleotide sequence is TGCGCTAGCAGCCCCCCGACAGCTAACTATGGCTACACCTTC. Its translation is CASSPPTANYGYTF.